The 4 T cell receptor beta chains below come from one sample, sequenced in a study of blood T cell repertoires in COVID-19. Profiled with immunoSEQ multiplex PCR; TCRdb holds only in-frame clones, not every one. The table records over 65,000 clones, about 80% of them present only once. Material: peripheral blood. These receptors were obtained from a man older than 75 with active COVID-19.

The V gene is TRBV6-2 or TRBV6-3, the J gene TRBJ2-1; TRBD1 might be the D (5 bases). The CDR3 is 14 amino acids. The germline V gene encodes CDR1 MNHEY and CDR2 SVGEGT. V lost 2 bases and J 7 bases, leaving 12 bases between the germline ends. Here the CDR3 DNA reads TGTGCCAGCAGTTACGAGACCCCAGGGAATGAGCAGTTCTTC. Its translation is CASSYETPGNEQFF.

The CDR3 protein is CASRYDPGTGELFF. CDR3 sequence (DNA): TGTGCCAGCAGATACGATCCGGGCACCGGGGAGCTGTTTTTT. The chain joins TRBV6-5 to TRBJ2-2; D is unresolved. The V gene's germline CDR1 is MNHEY and CDR2 SVGAGI. Trimming cost V 6 bases and J 4 bases, with 12 bases left between them. This CDR3 contains 14 residues.

The chain combines TRBV30 with TRBJ1-4; 8 nucleotides align to TRBD1. The CDR3 has 16 residues. Per germline, CDR1 GTSNPN and CDR2 SVGIG (reference sequence). J lost 2 bases, V lost 1 base, and 6 bases had no gene match. CDR3 sequence (DNA): TGTGCCTGGAGTGGGAGACAGGGGACCACTAATGAAAAACTGTTTTTT. The encoded protein is CAWSGRQGTTNEKLFF. The complete variable domain, with remaining parts taken from reference TRBV30 and TRBJ1-4, reads SQTIHQWPATLVQPVGSPLSLECTVEGTSNPNLYWYRQAAGRGLQLLFYSVGIGQISSEVPQNLSASRPQDRQFILSSKKLLLSDSGFYLCAWSGRQGTTNEKLFFGSGTQLSVL.

V is TRBV4-2 and J is TRBJ2-7; D uncertain. CDR3 length equals 14 residues. Germline lookup yields CDR1 LGHNA and CDR2 YNFKEQ. The V and J ends lost 1 base and 0 bases respectively, with 7 bases between them. DNA of the CDR3: TGTGCCAGCAGCCAAGGGCCCATCTCCTACGAGCAGTACTTC. Residues: CASSQGPISYEQYF.